The clone carrying this T cell receptor (beta chain) came up once. Its antigen is currently unknown. The data were produced by immunoSEQ multiplex PCR, yet TCRdb's version contains in-frame clones alone and is incomplete. The table shows some 120,000 clones, with roughly 84% occurring only once. This specimen belongs to a study of T cell responses to AZD1222 COVID-19 vaccine. Study results and limitations: An increase in Spike-specific TCR breadth and depth was observed after two AZD1222 doses. Close to half of spike-specific TCRs reportedly recognize unmutated variant regions. Females made up more of the donors, who were largely white British, and clonal diversity may have come out too low.

This CDR3 region has 14 residues. Germline loops: CDR1 ENHRY, CDR2 SYGVKD. With V trimmed by 7 bases and J by 1 base, 7 bases remained unmatched. The V and J genes are TRBV10-3 and TRBJ2-7; 7 bases map to TRBD1. This clonotype originated in an adult who received the AZD1222 COVID-19 vaccine. The input for sequencing was peripheral blood, taken 28 days after the second AZD1222 dose. As DNA, the CDR3 is TGTGCCATCAAAGACACGGACAGGTCCTACGAGCAGTACTTC. Translating it yields CAIKDTDRSYEQYF.